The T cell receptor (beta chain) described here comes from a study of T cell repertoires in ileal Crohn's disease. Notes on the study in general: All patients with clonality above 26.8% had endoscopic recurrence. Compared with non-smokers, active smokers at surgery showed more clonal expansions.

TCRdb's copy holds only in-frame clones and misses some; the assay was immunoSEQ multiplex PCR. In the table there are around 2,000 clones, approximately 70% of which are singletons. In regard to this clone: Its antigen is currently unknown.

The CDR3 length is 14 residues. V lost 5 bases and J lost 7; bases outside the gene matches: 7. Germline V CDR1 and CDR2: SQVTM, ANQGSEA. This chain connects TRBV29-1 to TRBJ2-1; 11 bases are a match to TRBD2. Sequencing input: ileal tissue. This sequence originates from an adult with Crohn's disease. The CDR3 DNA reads TGCAGCGTTTCCGGGCTAGCGGGAGGTAATGAGCAGTTCTTC. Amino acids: CSVSGLAGGNEQFF.